This TCR beta chain is from a study of blood T cell repertoires in COVID-19. Background on the study: The United States, Italy and Spain supplied acute and convalescent COVID-19 samples. PBMCs, B-cell-depleted T cells, or T cells provided the cDNA or gDNA that made up the material.

Residents of about two dozen US areas, aged about 18 to 95 years, made up the participants. Membership in each cohort depended on participant-reported clinical history. Germline-derived CDR1 and CDR2 are MNHNS and SASEGT. V was cut by 3 bases and J by 3 bases, with 9 bases left in between. The CDR3 is 13 amino acids. The data were produced by immunoSEQ multiplex PCR, yet TCRdb's version contains in-frame clones alone and is incomplete. This table holds 200,000 to 250,000 clones, more than 80% found once. The chain couples TRBV6-1 to TRBJ2-7; D perhaps matches TRBD1 (6 bases). Material: PBMCs or T cells enriched from blood (not recorded which). The clonotype originates from a man aged 55 to 70 who had recovered from COVID-19. CDR3 DNA sequence: TGTGCCAGCAGTGATCAGGGGTTCTACGAGCAGTACTTC. It encodes CASSDQGFYEQYF.